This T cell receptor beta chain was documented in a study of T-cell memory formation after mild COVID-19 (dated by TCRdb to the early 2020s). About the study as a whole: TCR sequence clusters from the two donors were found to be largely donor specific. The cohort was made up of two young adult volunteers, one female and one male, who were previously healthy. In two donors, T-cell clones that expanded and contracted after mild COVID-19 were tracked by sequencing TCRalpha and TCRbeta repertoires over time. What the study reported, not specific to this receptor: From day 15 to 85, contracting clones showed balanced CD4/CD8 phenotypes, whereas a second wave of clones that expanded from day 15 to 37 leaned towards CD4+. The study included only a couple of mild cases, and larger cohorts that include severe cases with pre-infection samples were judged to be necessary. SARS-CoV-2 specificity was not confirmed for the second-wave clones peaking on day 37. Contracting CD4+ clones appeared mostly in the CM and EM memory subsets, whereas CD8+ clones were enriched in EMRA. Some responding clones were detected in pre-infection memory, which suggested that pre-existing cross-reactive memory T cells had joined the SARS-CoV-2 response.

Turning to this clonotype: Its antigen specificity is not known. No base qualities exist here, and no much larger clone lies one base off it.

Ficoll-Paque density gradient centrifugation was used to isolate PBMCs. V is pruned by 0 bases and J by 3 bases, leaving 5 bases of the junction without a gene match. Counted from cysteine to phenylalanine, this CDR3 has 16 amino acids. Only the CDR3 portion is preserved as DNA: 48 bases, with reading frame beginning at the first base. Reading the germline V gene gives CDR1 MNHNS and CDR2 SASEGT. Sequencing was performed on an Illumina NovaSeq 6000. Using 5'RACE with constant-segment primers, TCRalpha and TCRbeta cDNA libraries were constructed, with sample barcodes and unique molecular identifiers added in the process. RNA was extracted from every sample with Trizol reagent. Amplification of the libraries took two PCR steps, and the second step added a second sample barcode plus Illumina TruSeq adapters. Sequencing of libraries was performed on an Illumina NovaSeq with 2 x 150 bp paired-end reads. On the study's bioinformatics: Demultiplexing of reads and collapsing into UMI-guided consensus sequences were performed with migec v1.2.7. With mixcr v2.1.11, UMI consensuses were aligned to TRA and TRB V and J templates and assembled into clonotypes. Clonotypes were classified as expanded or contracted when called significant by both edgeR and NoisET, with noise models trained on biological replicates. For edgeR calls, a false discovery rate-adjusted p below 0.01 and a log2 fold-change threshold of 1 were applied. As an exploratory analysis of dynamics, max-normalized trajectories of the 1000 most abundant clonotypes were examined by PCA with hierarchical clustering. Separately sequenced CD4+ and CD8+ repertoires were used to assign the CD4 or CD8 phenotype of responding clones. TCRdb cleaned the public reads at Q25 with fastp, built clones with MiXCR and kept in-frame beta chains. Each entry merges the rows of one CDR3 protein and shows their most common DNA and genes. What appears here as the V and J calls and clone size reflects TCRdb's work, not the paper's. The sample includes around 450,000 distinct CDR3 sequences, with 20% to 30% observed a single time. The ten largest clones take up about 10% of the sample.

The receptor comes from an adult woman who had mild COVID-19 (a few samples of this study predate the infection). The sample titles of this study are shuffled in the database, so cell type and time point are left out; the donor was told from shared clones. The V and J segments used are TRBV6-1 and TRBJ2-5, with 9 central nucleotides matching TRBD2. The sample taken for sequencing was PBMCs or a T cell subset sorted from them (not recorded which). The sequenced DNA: TGTGCCAGCAGTGAAGCGCTCCTAGCGGGAAAAGAGACCCAGTACTTC. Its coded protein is CASSEALLAGKETQYF.